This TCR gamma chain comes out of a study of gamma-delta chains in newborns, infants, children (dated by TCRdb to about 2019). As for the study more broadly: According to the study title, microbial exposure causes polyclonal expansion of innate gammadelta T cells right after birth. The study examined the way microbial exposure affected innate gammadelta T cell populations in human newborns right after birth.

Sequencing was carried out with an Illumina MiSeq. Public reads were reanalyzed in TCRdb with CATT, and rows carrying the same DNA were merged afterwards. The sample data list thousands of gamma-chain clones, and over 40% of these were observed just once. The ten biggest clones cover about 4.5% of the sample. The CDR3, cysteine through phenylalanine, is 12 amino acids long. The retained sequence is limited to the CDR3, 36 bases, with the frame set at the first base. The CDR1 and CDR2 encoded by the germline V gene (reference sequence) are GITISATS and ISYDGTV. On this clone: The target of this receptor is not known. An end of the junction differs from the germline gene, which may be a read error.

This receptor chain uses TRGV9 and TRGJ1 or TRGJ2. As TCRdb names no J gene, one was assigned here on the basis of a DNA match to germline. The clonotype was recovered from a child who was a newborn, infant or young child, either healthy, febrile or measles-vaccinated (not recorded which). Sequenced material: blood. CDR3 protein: CALGEVGYKKLF. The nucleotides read TGTGCCTTGGGGGAGGTAGGGTATAAGAAACTCTTT.